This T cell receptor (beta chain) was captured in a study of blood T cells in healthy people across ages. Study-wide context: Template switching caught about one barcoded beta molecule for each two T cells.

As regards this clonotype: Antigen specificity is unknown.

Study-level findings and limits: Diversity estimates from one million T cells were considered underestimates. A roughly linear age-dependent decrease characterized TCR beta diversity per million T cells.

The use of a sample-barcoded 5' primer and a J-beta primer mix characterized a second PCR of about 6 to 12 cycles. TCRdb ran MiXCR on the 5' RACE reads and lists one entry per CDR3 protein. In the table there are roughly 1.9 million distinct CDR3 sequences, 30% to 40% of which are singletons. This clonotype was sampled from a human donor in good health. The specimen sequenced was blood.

DNA for the CDR3: TGTGCCAGCAGCCCTAGACTTTCCGGCGGCTACACCTTC. As protein: CASSPRLSGGYTF. The chain employs TRBV7-9 and TRBJ1-2; the D is unclear. V dropped 5 bases and J dropped 8 bases, with 15 bases sitting between them. This CDR3 contains 13 residues. Germline CDR1 and CDR2: SEHNR and FQNEAQ (reference sequence).